This T cell receptor (beta chain) was sequenced for a study of blood T cell repertoires in COVID-19. Overall study: Donors in the United States, Italy and Spain gave samples during acute or convalescent COVID-19.

Germline CDR1 is SGHNT and CDR2 is YYREEE (reference sequence). The CDR3 is 14 residues long. Trimming cost V 0 bases and J 3 bases, with 10 bases left between them. Individuals aged roughly 18 to 95 years were recruited from approximately 22 US areas. Clinical history reported by participants formed the basis on which cohorts were assigned. Study processing details: Estimation of nucleated cell counts was performed using reference gene primer amplification. Assay: immunoSEQ multiplex PCR; the TCRdb copy retains only in-frame clones and omits some. D and trimming come from the DNA, and the V and J calls and clone size come from that table. The table has under 200,000 clones, over 75% seen once; the top ten hold 11%.

The chain combines TRBV5-4 with TRBJ2-7, with TRBD1 as a possible D gene (6 bases). The sample was PBMCs or T cells enriched from blood (not recorded which). The clonotype comes from a man in his fifties or sixties who had recovered from COVID-19. The chain's CDR3 is CASSLELGGYEQYF. CDR3 bases: TGTGCCAGCAGCTTGGAATTAGGGGGCTACGAGCAGTACTTC.